This T cell receptor (beta chain) was recovered during a study of T cells after yellow fever vaccination. Study observations and caveats: Although the secondary response was weaker, it peaked faster, at day 5 versus 15. Most clones from primary vaccination resurfaced after the booster (around 95% CD4, around 90% CD8). The CD4 compartment and the CD8 compartment contained a small share of clonotypes in common.

Notes on this clonotype: What it binds is unknown.

TCRdb re-called the 5' RACE reads through MiXCR, storing one row per CDR3 protein. This table holds some 500,000 distinct CDR3 sequences, approximately 13% found once. Germline V lookup: CDR1 SNHLY, CDR2 FYNNEI. The length of the CDR3 is 15 residues. Between the trimmed V and J ends, which lost 1 base and 0 bases, there was a span of 7 bases. The receptor was isolated from a man younger than 45 who received the YFV17D yellow fever vaccine. This specimen consisted of PBMCs, obtained on the day of the yellow fever booster vaccination. The gene calls are TRBV2 and TRBJ2-1; the D is unclear. Here the CDR3 reads CASSEESSSYNEQFF. CDR3 sequence (DNA): TGTGCCAGCAGTGAAGAATCAAGCTCCTACAATGAGCAGTTCTTC.